This T cell receptor (beta chain) stems from a study of OX40 agonist ivuxolimab in advanced cancers. Study-wide context: Participants, about 83% male, averaged 60 years of age, ranging from roughly 23 to 90. Study-wide points: Among the lowest levels of clonal expansion were found in partial responders at 0.1-3.0 mg/kg. Expanded peripheral T-cell antigen specificity went undetermined.

Any history of autoimmune disease or systemic immunosuppression disqualified patients. CDR3 length: 15 amino acids. The V gene lost 7 bases and the J gene lost 7 bases, with 22 bases spanning the gap. Germline CDR1 is MNHNS and CDR2 is SASEGT. Of note for this clone: Its antigen is undetermined.

Produced via immunoSEQ multiplex PCR; TCRdb's table is partial and in-frame only. The table records tens of thousands of clones, roughly 84% of them present only once. The sequences come from CD4+ or CD8+ T cells sorted from blood, collected in a trial of the OX40 agonist ivuxolimab. The chain has TRBV6-1 and TRBJ2-5, with a possible D match to TRBD2 (6 bases). This clonotype originated in an adult with an advanced solid tumor such as melanoma, head and neck, liver or kidney cancer. The CDR3 loop reads CASTNLGGYARTQYF. CDR3 DNA sequence: TGTGCCAGCACTAACCTTGGGGGGTATGCTCGGACCCAGTACTTC.